These T cell receptor beta chains were read from a single sample in a study of cytomegalovirus exposure and HLA in healthy donors. The method was immunoSEQ multiplex PCR; TCRdb's version includes in-frame clones alone and lacks a portion of them. The sample yields around 210,000 clones, roughly 81% seen once. Sequencing used PBMCs. All receptors come from a girl aged 2 to 10 in good health and CMV-seronegative. Each CDR3 is given with its conserved first and last residue. The order of the fields is J gene, V gene, CDR3 protein.

j_call: TRBJ2-1; v_call: TRBV29-1; cdr3_aa: CSVEDPSSYNEQFF
j_call: TRBJ2-5; v_call: TRBV27; cdr3_aa: CASSWQYQETQYF
j_call: TRBJ1-4; v_call: TRBV9; cdr3_aa: CASSAQGATNEKLFF
j_call: TRBJ1-2; v_call: TRBV2; cdr3_aa: CASSADRLANYGYTF
j_call: TRBJ1-3; v_call: TRBV7-2; cdr3_aa: CASSLVLGQSLGNTIYF
j_call: TRBJ2-7; v_call: TRBV2; cdr3_aa: CASSAGRGAYEQYF
j_call: TRBJ2-3; v_call: TRBV5-6; cdr3_aa: CASSLADTQYF
j_call: TRBJ2-5; v_call: TRBV12-5; cdr3_aa: CASGLYSGIETQYF
j_call: TRBJ2-1; v_call: TRBV4-1; cdr3_aa: CASSQAVRGGLDEQFF
j_call: TRBJ1-4; v_call: TRBV7-8; cdr3_aa: CASSLSRTVEKLFF
j_call: TRBJ1-1; v_call: TRBV10-2; cdr3_aa: CASSGGTGVNTEAFF